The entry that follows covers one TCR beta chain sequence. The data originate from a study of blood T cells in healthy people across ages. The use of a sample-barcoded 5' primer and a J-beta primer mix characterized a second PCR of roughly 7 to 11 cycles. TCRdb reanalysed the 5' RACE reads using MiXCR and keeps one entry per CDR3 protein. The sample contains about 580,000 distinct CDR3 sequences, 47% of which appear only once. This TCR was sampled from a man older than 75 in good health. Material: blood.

The CDR3 DNA follows: TGCGCCAGCAGCCCCGGGGGGGAATGGGCTGAAGCTTTCTTT. Translating gives CASSPGGEWAEAFF. The chain employs TRBV5-1 and TRBJ1-1, with a possible D match to TRBD1 (5 bases). Trimming removed 4 bases from V and 6 bases from J, with 16 bases in between. The germline gives CDR1 SGHRS, CDR2 YFSETQ. The CDR3 runs to 14 residues.